The entry below gives a single T cell receptor (beta chain) sequence along with its context. The CDR3 sequence is 16 residues long. Trimming removed 5 bases from V and 4 bases from J; junction bases left unmatched: 11. The germline V gene has CDR1 SGHNT and CDR2 YENEEA. The table came from immunoSEQ multiplex PCR; TCRdb's copy has only in-frame clones and leaves some out. This sample has over 40,000 clones; 85% to 90% occur once, and the top ten carry about 2.5%. This entry comes from a study of T cells in localized non-small cell lung cancer. The chain combines TRBV11-3 with TRBJ2-1; 7 bases line up with TRBD2. The material was peripheral blood, obtained before any cancer treatment. The clonotype comes from a female donor older than 55 with stage I squamous cell lung carcinoma. Here the CDR3 DNA reads TGTGCCAGCAGCCCGCGACGGGCGGGAGCGTACAATGAGCAGTTCTTC. Residues: CASSPRRAGAYNEQFF.